A single sample gave rise to the 27 T cell receptor beta chains below, sequenced in a study of cytomegalovirus exposure and HLA in healthy donors. The method was immunoSEQ multiplex PCR; TCRdb's version includes in-frame clones alone and lacks a portion of them. Of about 140,000 clones listed, 82% are singletons. The specimen sequenced was PBMCs. These receptors were collected from a man aged 25 to 45 in good health and CMV-seropositive.

This clone was observed many times. The V gene is TRBV18, the J gene TRBJ1-2; 8 bases fit TRBD1. Trimming cost V 5 bases and J 8 bases; bases outside gene matches: 7. CDR3 length equals 13 residues. Germline V gene data show CDR1 as KGHSH and CDR2 as LQKENI. CDR3 in DNA: TGTGCCAGCTCATCAGACAGGGGCCTAGGCTACACCTTC. Residues: CASSSDRGLGYTF. The complete variable domain, with remaining parts taken from reference TRBV18 and TRBJ1-2, reads NAGVMQNPRHLVRRRGQEARLRCSPMKGHSHVYWYRQLPEEGLKFMVYLQKENIIDESGMPKERFSAEFPKEGPSILRIQQVVRGDSAAYFCASSSDRGLGYTFGSGTRLTVV.

J is TRBJ2-1 and V is TRBV4-1, with TRBD2 identical over 15 bases. The CDR3 has 20 residues. V trimming: 3 bases; J trimming: 7 bases; junction bases outside the gene matches: 16. CDR1 and CDR2 (germline): MGHRA, YSYEKL. The CDR3 DNA sequence: TGCGCCAGCAGCCACCGAGGACTAGCGGGAGGGTATAGGTCGGATAATGAGCAGTTCTTC. This gives the protein CASSHRGLAGGYRSDNEQFF.

This clone was seen more than once but under ten times. The V gene is TRBV29-1, the J gene TRBJ2-3, with D perhaps TRBD1 (6 bases). Germline-derived CDR1 and CDR2 are SQVTM and ANQGSEA. With 0 bases removed from V and 1 base from J, the gap between germline ends came to 11 bases. This CDR3 spans 15 amino acids. The DNA of the CDR3 is TGCAGCGTTGAAGAGCGGGCAGGGGGCACAGATACGCAGTATTTT. It codes for CSVEERAGGTDTQYF.

The chain uses TRBV7-8 and TRBJ2-7; tentative D call: TRBD1 (6 bases). V gave up 0 bases and J gave up 2 bases, with 17 bases separating them. This CDR3 comprises 17 residues. Germline CDR1 is SGHVS and CDR2 is FQNEAQ. The DNA of the CDR3 is TGTGCCAGCAGCTTAGCGTTAGGACAGAAAGTTCCCTACGAGCAGTACTTC. Its protein product is CASSLALGQKVPYEQYF.

The V gene is TRBV28, the J gene TRBJ1-5; D perhaps matches TRBD1 (6 bases). The CDR3 loop spans 17 amino acids. Germline V gene data show CDR1 as MDHEN and CDR2 as SYDVKM. V lost 3 bases, J lost 0 bases, and 15 bases lay in between. The CDR3 loop reads CASSFSGEYYSNQPQHF. The CDR3 DNA is TGTGCCAGCAGTTTTTCAGGGGAATATTATAGCAATCAGCCCCAGCATTTT.

The rearrangement uses TRBV11-2 and TRBJ1-2; unclear D gene. Trimming stripped 7 bases from V and 2 bases from J, with 26 bases between. In germline, CDR1 is SGHAT, CDR2 FQNNGV. The CDR3 is made up of 18 amino acids. The CDR3 bases are TGTGCCAGCACCCCCGGCGGGTTTCAAGGAACTCAAAACTATGGCTACACCTTC. Its translation is CASTPGGFQGTQNYGYTF.

The chain has TRBV5-5 and TRBJ1-4, with D maybe TRBD1 (6 bases). Germline V gene lookup returns CDR1 SGHKS and CDR2 YYEKEE (reference sequence). Trimming took 0 bases from V and 7 from J, leaving 10 bases between them. The CDR3 sequence is 14 residues long. The CDR3 loop is CASSLGQGPEKLFF. For the CDR3, the DNA is TGTGCCAGCAGCTTGGGGCAGGGGCCTGAAAAACTGTTTTTT.

The rearrangement links TRBV10-3 to TRBJ2-1; possible D gene TRBD2, 5 bases. CDR3 length equals 13 residues. The V gene lost 9 bases and the J gene lost 6 bases, with 15 bases spanning the gap. CDR1 and CDR2 (germline): ENHRY, SYGVKD. DNA for the CDR3: TGTGCCATGAGGGAAATAATCGGCAATGAGCAGTTCTTC. Amino acid sequence: CAMREIIGNEQFF.

The chain links TRBV6-1 to TRBJ2-1; 10 nucleotides agree with TRBD2. Germline CDR1 MNHNS, CDR2 SASEGT. V lost 4 bases to trimming and J lost 10 bases; unmatched junction nucleotides: 10. This CDR3 region has 15 residues. This chain's CDR3 is CASSVSPSGSDEQFF. The DNA of the CDR3 is TGTGCCAGCAGTGTTAGTCCTAGCGGGAGCGACGAGCAGTTCTTC.

V is TRBV7-2 and J is TRBJ2-5; 7 bases agree with TRBD1. J was trimmed by 1 base and V by 5 bases; bases with no gene match: 10. Germline V gene lookup returns CDR1 SGHTA and CDR2 FQGNSA. This CDR3 has 16 residues. Here the CDR3 DNA reads TGTGCCAGCAGCCCGGGACAGCCGATCTCCCAAGAGACCCAGTACTTC. Amino acids: CASSPGQPISQETQYF.

The V call is TRBV10-3, the J call TRBJ2-1; D may be TRBD1 (6 bases). Germline V gives CDR1 ENHRY, CDR2 SYGVKD. Trimming removed 9 bases from V and 5 bases from J, with 17 bases in between. The CDR3 runs 14 residues. The DNA of the CDR3 is TGTGCCATTCACAGGGACCAGTCGGACAATGAGCAGTTCTTC. Its translation: CAIHRDQSDNEQFF.

The chain uses TRBV7-3 and TRBJ2-6; TRBD2 is a possible D gene (7 bases). CDR3 size: 20 residues. The germline CDR1 and CDR2 sequences are SGHTA and FQGTGA. Trimming pared 5 bases from V and 2 bases from J, leaving 25 bases between. The CDR3 DNA is TGTGCCAGCAGCCCCCGTGCCGGGGGGCGGATAGTTGCTGGGGCCAACGTCCTGACTTTC. Residues: CASSPRAGGRIVAGANVLTF.

V is TRBV7-6 and J is TRBJ2-5; TRBD2 is a possible D gene (7 bases). The ends were cut back, 1 base at V and 5 bases at J, with 14 bases in the middle. Per germline, CDR1 SGHVS and CDR2 FNYEAQ. The CDR3 loop spans 15 amino acids. CDR3 loop: CASSLVGGAGETQYF. CDR3 DNA: TGTGCCAGCAGCTTAGTTGGGGGGGCTGGGGAGACCCAGTACTTC.

The rearrangement uses TRBV11-3 and TRBJ2-1, with 9 positions matching TRBD1. Trimming cost V 5 bases and J 4 bases; bases outside gene matches: 3. The CDR3 contains 14 residues. Germline V gene lookup returns CDR1 SGHNT and CDR2 YENEEA. In DNA, the CDR3 is TGTGCCAGCAGCACAGGGGGCGGTTACAATGAGCAGTTCTTC. It specifies CASSTGGGYNEQFF.

This clone was detected once. This chain links TRBV4-3 with TRBJ1-6, with 11 bases that match TRBD1. After removal of 3 bases from V and 9 bases from J, the junction contained 10 bases not matched to a gene. Germline V gene data show CDR1 as LGHNA and CDR2 as YSLEER. This CDR3 is built from 17 residues. The CDR3 sequence is CASSHRLGQGGGSPLHF. In DNA, the CDR3 is TGCGCCAGCAGCCATCGTTTGGGACAGGGGGGGGGTTCACCCCTCCACTTT.

The table lists this clone with a few counts. The V call is TRBV20-1, the J call TRBJ2-5; a weak D match, TRBD1 (6 bases). The CDR3 consists of 11 residues. CDR1 is DFQATT, CDR2 SNEGSKA, per germline (reference sequence). CDR3 sequence reads: CAAARGETQYF. The CDR3 DNA reads TGCGCGGCAGCGAGGGGGGAGACCCAGTACTTC.

This CDR3 is CASSQLQNMNTEAFF. As DNA, the CDR3 is TGCGCCAGCAGCCAACTGCAGAACATGAACACTGAAGCTTTCTTT. The gene calls are TRBV4-1 and TRBJ1-1, with D hard to call. V was cut by 2 bases and J by 0 bases, with 10 bases left in between. Germline CDR1 MGHRA, CDR2 YSYEKL. The CDR3 consists of 15 residues.

J is TRBJ2-7 and V is TRBV11-2, with D perhaps matching TRBD1 (5 bases). This CDR3 has 14 residues. The germline V gene has CDR1 SGHAT and CDR2 FQNNGV. Between the trimmed V and J ends, which lost 2 bases and 2 bases, there was a span of 10 bases. CDR3 residues: CASSLRQQAYEQYF. In DNA, the CDR3 is TGTGCCAGCAGCTTAAGACAACAGGCCTACGAGCAGTACTTC. Full variable domain (missing parts from reference TRBV11-2 and TRBJ2-7): EAGVAQSPRYKIIEKRQSVAFWCNPISGHATLYWYQQILGQGPKLLIQFQNNGVVDDSQLPKDRFSAERLKGVDSTLKIQPAKLEDSAVYLCASSLRQQAYEQYFGPGTRLTVT.

V is TRBV27 and J is TRBJ2-7; 9 nucleotides line up with TRBD1. The germline gives CDR1 MNHEY, CDR2 SMNVEV (reference sequence). The CDR3 covers 15 residues. Losses at the gene ends were 4 bases for V and 5 bases for J; bases not matched to a gene: 9. CDR3 in amino acids: CASSSRTGVINEQYF. In DNA form, the CDR3 reads TGTGCCAGCAGTTCCAGGACAGGGGTAATCAACGAGCAGTACTTC.

The chain recombines TRBV10-1 with TRBJ2-1; TRBD2 aligns across 8 bases. The trim removed 6 bases at V and 2 bases at J, leaving 9 bases unmatched. CDR3 size: 16 residues. Germline V gene lookup returns CDR1 WNHNN and CDR2 SYGVQD (reference sequence). DNA for the CDR3: TGCGCCAGCAGCGGGGGGGAGCGGCAACCCTACAATGAGCAGTTCTTC. Translation gives CASSGGERQPYNEQFF.

The rearrangement uses TRBV28 and TRBJ2-5; 9 nucleotides match TRBD1. The CDR3 runs 13 residues. Germline assignment: CDR1 MDHEN and CDR2 SYDVKM. J gave up 2 bases and V 6 bases, and 1 base lay outside the gene matches. CDR3 region: CASRTGGQETQYF. The CDR3 coding sequence is TGTGCCAGCAGGACAGGGGGGCAAGAGACCCAGTACTTC.

V and J are TRBV5-1 and TRBJ1-2; D is unresolved. CDR1 and CDR2 (germline): SGHRS, YFSETQ. The CDR3 consists of 12 residues. Trimming cost V 6 bases and J 2 bases, with 8 bases left between them. CDR3 sequence reads: CASTSGNYGYTF. DNA of the CDR3: TGCGCCAGCACTTCCGGGAACTATGGCTACACCTTC.

V usage is TRBV15 and J usage is TRBJ2-7, with a tentative D call TRBD1 (5 bases). V dropped 6 bases and J dropped 0 bases, with 9 bases sitting between them. There are 13 residues in the CDR3. Germline CDR1 LNHNV, CDR2 YYDKDF (reference sequence). The CDR3 DNA reads as TGTGCCACCAGGGACACTACCTCCTACGAGCAGTACTTC. Translation: CATRDTTSYEQYF. Filled out from reference TRBV15 and TRBJ2-7, the complete variable domain reads DAMVIQNPRYQVTQFGKPVTLSCSQTLNHNVMYWYQQKSSQAPKLLFHYYDKDFNNEADTPDNFQSRRPNTSFCFLDIRSPGLGDTAMYLCATRDTTSYEQYFGPGTRLTVT.

This clone has a single count. The chain links TRBV25-1 to TRBJ1-2, with 10 bases lining up with TRBD1. Unmatched junction bases numbered 7, after V lost 5 bases and J lost 4 bases. Germline assignment: CDR1 MGHDK and CDR2 SYGVNS. The CDR3 sequence is 15 residues long. The CDR3 reads CASSSPGTGVYGYTF. For the CDR3, the DNA is TGTGCCAGCAGTTCACCCGGGACAGGGGTCTATGGCTACACCTTC.

Here the CDR3 DNA reads TGTGCCAGCTCACCCGGAGGACAGTTTAGCAATCAGCCCCAGCATTTT. Translation: CASSPGGQFSNQPQHF. The V call is TRBV18, the J call TRBJ1-5, with D possibly being TRBD1 (6 bases). CDR3 size: 16 residues. V dropped 3 bases and J dropped 0 bases, with 12 bases sitting between them. Germline V gene sequence: CDR1 KGHSH, CDR2 LQKENI.

The DNA of the CDR3 is TGCAGCGTTGAAATATGGGCCTATGGCTACACCTTC. It is translated as CSVEIWAYGYTF. The chain couples TRBV29-1 to TRBJ1-2; D not certain. This CDR3 is 12 amino acids long. CDR1 is SQVTM, CDR2 ANQGSEA, per germline. V was pared by 2 bases and J by 4 bases, with 8 bases between.

V gene TRBV5-8 combines with J gene TRBJ2-7; D is perhaps TRBD2 (5 bases). Trimming took 6 bases from V and 2 from J, leaving 12 bases between them. The CDR3 spans 13 residues. Germline assignment: CDR1 SGHTS and CDR2 YDEGEE. The CDR3 loop reads CASTRGSAYEQYF. The CDR3 nucleotides read TGTGCCAGCACCCGGGGATCAGCCTACGAGCAGTACTTC.